This section outlines one T cell receptor (beta chain) sequence together with its context. Its antigen is not identified. Specified time point: pre-sensitization, week 0. The sample's treatment: therapeutic diphenylcyclopropenone sensitization with weekly scalp DPC. V lost 2 bases and J 9 bases, leaving 10 bases between the germline ends. The germline V gene has CDR1 MNHEY and CDR2 SVGEGT. This CDR3 contains 12 residues. This specimen comes from a study of human T cells and chemical hapten exposure. About the study: Per-sample TCR yield variability stemmed mainly from small pooled library volume differences. Findings and caveats of the study: TCRs exceeding 1 in 1000 frequency stayed unchanged with DPC sensitization. There was alopecia in the donors, so their immune response may differ from that of healthy people.

Authors' methods: With a range of about 23,224 to 750,000, the median per sample was roughly 91,000 TCRs. TCRdb redid the calling of the RACE reads with MiXCR, one entry per CDR3 protein. What appears here as the V and J calls and clone size reflects TCRdb's work, not the paper's. The table includes approximately 370,000 distinct CDR3 sequences, 4.5% to 5.5% detected once. This TCR derives from a woman aged 18-35 years with alopecia areata. Some clones in this sample may be carry-over from other donors' samples. The genes are TRBV6-2 or TRBV6-3 and TRBJ1-2; D not certain. The sample here was whole blood, taken in connection with sensitization to the hapten diphenylcyclopropenone (DPC). CDR3: CASSYRVRSYTF. In DNA form, the CDR3 reads TGTGCCAGCAGTTACAGGGTTCGTAGCTACACCTTC.